This T cell receptor beta chain was sequenced in a study of blood T cells in healthy people across ages. Study-wide context: About one barcoded beta molecule per two T cells was the capture yield of template switching.

Germline CDR1 reads MGHDK; CDR2 reads SYGVNS. The CDR3 loop spans 14 amino acids. This clonotype has only a few counts. The antigen remains undetermined. Study-level points and caveats: Estimates of diversity drawn from one million T cells were considered underestimates.

The second PCR ran about 6 to 11 cycles with a sample-barcoded 5' primer and J-beta primers. TCRdb recomputed calls from the 5' RACE reads with MiXCR, one row per CDR3 protein. The sample carries about 760,000 distinct CDR3 sequences, around 25% recorded once. These data also featured in a second study, about T cells of mothers and their children.

The sample comprised blood. V gene TRBV25-1 combines with J gene TRBJ2-1; D call uncertain. The DNA end favors TRBJ2-7, so the J call may be wrong. The sequence derives from a boy younger than 18 in good health. The CDR3 nucleotides read TGTGCCAGCAGTGAAATCGGCAGTACCTACGAGCAGTACTTC. Translated: CASSEIGSTYEQYF.